This passage covers 7 T cell receptor beta chains from one sample sequenced in a study of response to subunit inactivated influenza vaccine. MiXCR was run by TCRdb on the RT-PCR reads, yielding one entry per CDR3 protein. The sample comprises a few hundred thousand distinct CDR3 sequences, roughly 7.6% of which are singletons, and roughly 13% rests with the top ten. Sample: PBMCs from blood, taken less than 30 months after vaccination. The receptors were sampled from a man between 50 and 75 years old who received an inactivated influenza vaccine.

J is TRBJ2-3 and V is TRBV20-1; D remains unclear. The CDR3 consists of 18 residues. V was trimmed by 6 bases and J by 4 bases, leaving 29 bases between them. Germline-derived CDR1 and CDR2 are DFQATT and SNEGSKA (reference sequence). CDR3 sequence: CSATPAEPGEPAPDTQYF. In DNA form, the CDR3 reads TGCAGTGCCACCCCGGCGGAGCCAGGAGAACCCGCTCCAGATACGCAGTATTTT.

This clonotype has only a few counts. The chain couples TRBV20-1 to TRBJ1-6; TRBD1 matches 7 bases. CDR3 size: 13 residues. Germline values: CDR1 DFQATT, CDR2 SNEGSKA (reference sequence). Losses at the gene ends were 1 base for V and 7 bases for J; bases not matched to a gene: 1. The DNA for the CDR3 is TGCAGTGCTAGAGCACAGGGGAATTCACCCCTCCACTTT. Protein product: CSARAQGNSPLHF.

This clonotype was counted many times. The chain combines TRBV7-9 with TRBJ2-6; D is ambiguous. The V gene's germline CDR1 is SEHNR and CDR2 FQNEAQ (reference sequence). This CDR3 region has 13 residues. V lost 9 bases and J lost 0, with 6 bases in between. CDR3 loop: CASGDSGANVLTF. CDR3 nucleotides: TGTGCCAGTGGAGACTCTGGGGCCAACGTCCTGACTTTC.

The V call is TRBV6-5, the J call TRBJ1-6, with TRBD1 identical over 7 bases. Germline-derived CDR1 and CDR2 are MNHEY and SVGAGI. Germline trimming cut 5 bases from V and 6 bases from J; bases unmatched to any gene: 7. This CDR3 is 15 amino acids long. In nucleotides, the CDR3 is TGTGCCAGCAGTCTCTCGGGACAGCTTAATTCACCCCTCCACTTT. The encoded protein is CASSLSGQLNSPLHF.

This clonotype has at least ten counts. The rearrangement links TRBV12-3 or TRBV12-4 to TRBJ1-2; maybe TRBD1 (5 bases). V lost 3 bases, J lost 8 bases, and 10 bases lay in between. The CDR3 totals 12 residues. The CDR3 loop reads CASSFRVGGYTF. The CDR3 DNA reads TGTGCCAGCAGTTTCAGGGTTGGCGGCTACACCTTC.

This clonotype has a handful of counts. The chain has TRBV6-2 or TRBV6-3 and TRBJ1-1; D unclear. V lost 5 bases and J 4 bases, leaving 11 bases between the germline ends. Germline V gene data show CDR1 as MNHEY and CDR2 as SVGEGT. There are 13 residues in the CDR3. The CDR3 spells CASSPEAATEAFF. The CDR3 nucleotides read TGTGCCAGCAGTCCCGAAGCAGCCACTGAAGCTTTCTTT.

The CDR3 DNA sequence: TGTGCCAGCAGACTAGTCCGGGACTCACGTAGGGATACGCAGTATTTT. This encodes CASRLVRDSRRDTQYF. The chain joins TRBV6-2 or TRBV6-3 to TRBJ2-3, with D possibly matching TRBD2 (6 bases). Germline CDR1 is MNHEY and CDR2 is SVGEGT. This CDR3 comprises 16 residues. Between the trimmed V and J ends, which lost 6 bases and 6 bases, there was a span of 22 bases.